One and the same sample provided the 32 T cell receptor beta chains below, sequenced in a study of T cell repertoires in cytomegalovirus infection. These receptors' antigens are unknown. Using its own MiXCR run on the reads, TCRdb lists one record per CDR3 protein. The sample records about 830,000 distinct CDR3 sequences, 32% being singletons. This material consisted of cultured CD8+ T cells from PBMCs, taken from culture after CMV antigen stimulation. The receptor source for this set is a human donor in good health (CMV status not recorded). Some clones in this sample may be carry-over from other donors' samples.

This clonotype was detected a few times. The rearrangement uses TRBV28 and TRBJ1-5; D gene uncertain. CDR3 length: 16 amino acids. V lost 2 bases, J lost 1 base, and 12 bases lay in between. CDR1 and CDR2 (germline): MDHEN, SYDVKM. The CDR3 DNA reads as TGTGCCAGCAGTTTAGCACAAGAGGGAAGCAATCAGCCCCAGCATTTT. Amino acids: CASSLAQEGSNQPQHF.

The rearrangement joins TRBV7-9 to TRBJ2-1; 8 positions agree with TRBD2. V lost 4 bases and J lost 1; bases outside the gene matches: 6. CDR3 size: 16 residues. Germline CDR1 is SEHNR and CDR2 is FQNEAQ (reference sequence). CDR3 residues: CASSSGLGASYNEQFF. For the CDR3, the DNA is TGTGCCAGCAGCTCGGGACTAGGGGCTTCCTACAATGAGCAGTTCTTC.

This clonotype was seen only once. This sequence joins TRBV6-6 and TRBJ1-2, with D unresolved. The CDR3 loop spans 14 amino acids. Germline CDR1 and CDR2: MNHNY and SVGAGI (reference sequence). Trimming stripped 6 bases from V and 5 bases from J, with 16 bases between. DNA for the CDR3: TGTGCCAGCAGCCCCGCCTTGTACTCGTATGGCTACACCTTC. It yields the protein CASSPALYSYGYTF.

J is TRBJ2-1 and V is TRBV14, with 10 bases matching TRBD1. The CDR3 is made up of 16 amino acids. The J segment lost 6 bases and the V segment lost 0 bases, leaving 5 bases of the junction unmatched. The germline V gene has CDR1 SGHDN and CDR2 FVKESK. Written as DNA, the CDR3 is TGTGCCAGCAGCCAAGACGGACAGGGGGACCCCAATGAGCAGTTCTTC. This encodes CASSQDGQGDPNEQFF.

This clonotype has ten or more counts. The chain uses TRBV5-4 and TRBJ2-1; 9 bases align to TRBD1. The V and J ends lost 4 bases and 3 bases, in that order; junction bases with no gene match: 8. The V gene's germline CDR1 is SGHNT and CDR2 YYREEE (reference sequence). CDR3 size: 16 residues. CDR3 nucleotides: TGTGCCAGCAGCCAACGGACAGGGGCAAACTACAATGAGCAGTTCTTC. It yields the protein CASSQRTGANYNEQFF.

V usage is TRBV6-1 and J usage is TRBJ2-1; 7 bases align to TRBD1. Germline lookup yields CDR1 MNHNS and CDR2 SASEGT. The CDR3 length is 15 residues. V dropped 1 base and J dropped 4; count of bases not matched to a gene: 4. DNA of the CDR3: TGTGCCAGCAGTGAAGATGGACAGGAGTACAATGAGCAGTTCTTC. This gives the protein CASSEDGQEYNEQFF.

The CDR3 nucleotides read TGCGCCAGCAGTCGGACTAGCGGGAGCCCCAGGGAGGCTGATACGCAGTATTTT. Protein sequence: CASSRTSGSPREADTQYF. This chain uses TRBV4-3 with TRBJ2-3; 13 bases line up with TRBD2. The V and J ends lost 6 bases and 6 bases, in that order; junction bases with no gene match: 15. CDR1 is LGHNA, CDR2 YSLEER, per germline. The CDR3 covers 18 residues.

This clonotype was picked up a small number of times. CDR3 bases: TGCGCCAGCAGTGAGTCCGGGAGCCCCATGAACACTGAAGCTTTCTTT. Its protein product is CASSESGSPMNTEAFF. The chain employs TRBV10-1 and TRBJ1-1, with D uncertain. Trimming stripped 0 bases from V and 0 bases from J, with 11 bases between. In germline, CDR1 is WNHNN, CDR2 SYGVQD (reference sequence). The length of the CDR3 is 16 residues.

J is TRBJ1-5 and V is TRBV12-3 or TRBV12-4, with D maybe TRBD1 (6 bases). V lost 1 base and J lost 2, with 12 bases in between. The CDR3 loop spans 16 amino acids. CDR3 nucleotides: TGTGCCAGCAGTTTAGGGTGGACAGTCGGCAATCAGCCCCAGCATTTT. Its protein is CASSLGWTVGNQPQHF.

This clonotype was seen a few times. The V call is TRBV7-6, the J call TRBJ2-7, with a weak D call TRBD2 (5 bases). The germline CDR1 and CDR2 sequences are SGHVS and FNYEAQ. The V end was cut by 5 bases, the J end by 1 base, with 21 bases between. This CDR3 contains 17 residues. CDR3: CASSRDGGYRESYEQYF. The CDR3 DNA follows: TGTGCCAGCAGCCGAGATGGAGGTTACCGTGAGTCCTACGAGCAGTACTTC. The whole variable domain, filled in from reference TRBV7-6 and TRBJ2-7, reads GAGVSQSPRYKVTKRGQDVALRCDPISGHVSLYWYRQALGQGPEFLTYFNYEAQQDKSGLPNDRFSAERPEGSISTLTIQRTEQRDSAMYRCASSRDGGYRESYEQYFGPGTRLTVT.

The genes are TRBV5-1 and TRBJ1-1, with D unclear. Trimming stripped 3 bases from V and 3 bases from J, with 21 bases between. Germline assignment: CDR1 SGHRS and CDR2 YFSETQ. The CDR3 covers 17 residues. CDR3 nucleotide sequence: TGCGCCAGCAGCTCGGTCGCTCAGGAGTACCTGGACACTGAAGCTTTCTTT. Translated, it gives CASSSVAQEYLDTEAFF.

V is TRBV23-1 and J is TRBJ2-1; TRBD2 might be the D (5 bases). TRBV23-1 is labeled an ORF, and its function is uncertain. The CDR3 loop spans 12 amino acids. Trimming took off 0 bases at V and 12 bases at J, with 9 bases between the two ends. CDR3 in DNA: TGCGCCAGCAGTCAATCGTACGAGGGGCAGTTCTTC. It yields the protein CASSQSYEGQFF.

J is TRBJ2-7 and V is TRBV6-5; 8 nucleotides match TRBD1. CDR1 and CDR2 (germline): MNHEY, SVGAGI. This CDR3 is built from 13 residues. With 5 bases clipped from V and 6 bases from J, the junction kept 6 bases outside the gene matches. The CDR3 coding sequence is TGTGCCAGCAGTGCTGGACAGGGAGCCGAGCAGTACGTC. Translated: CASSAGQGAEQYV.

This clonotype was recorded many times. V is TRBV7-2 and J is TRBJ1-2; 9 positions agree with TRBD1. Trimming removed 8 bases from V and 4 bases from J; junction bases left unmatched: 11. CDR3 length: 15 amino acids. Germline CDR1 is SGHTA and CDR2 is FQGNSA. The CDR3 nucleotides read TGTGCCAGCGCCCCGACAGGGGGGCTGACCTATGGCTACACCTTC. Its translation: CASAPTGGLTYGYTF.

This rearrangement joins TRBV15 to TRBJ1-2; D is undetermined. Germline V lookup: CDR1 LNHNV, CDR2 YYDKDF (reference sequence). Deletions cut 4 bases from V and 4 bases from J, with 13 bases between. The CDR3 contains 14 residues. DNA for the CDR3: TGTGCCACCAGCAACGGATTGGGATTCTATGGCTACACCTTC. As protein: CATSNGLGFYGYTF.

This clonotype showed up just once. This chain connects TRBV7-4 to TRBJ2-7; the D is unclear. Trimming pared 2 bases from V and 0 bases from J, leaving 8 bases between. Germline V lookup: CDR1 SGHVT, CDR2 SQSDAQ. The CDR3 runs to 14 residues. Here the CDR3 DNA reads TGTGCCAGCAGCTTAAAGGCAAACTCCTACGAGCAGTACTTC. Protein: CASSLKANSYEQYF.

This rearrangement joins TRBV6-6 to TRBJ2-1; 10 nucleotides line up with TRBD2. Germline V gene data show CDR1 as MNHNY and CDR2 as SVGAGI (reference sequence). This CDR3 has 17 residues. The V and J ends lost 0 bases and 9 bases, in that order; junction bases with no gene match: 11. In DNA, the CDR3 is TGTGCCAGCAGTTACTCGTTTCTTAGCGGGGGGAACATTGAGCAGTTCTTC. This codes for CASSYSFLSGGNIEQFF.

The chain uses TRBV7-6 and TRBJ2-7; 9 bases are a match to TRBD1. Germline CDR1 is SGHVS and CDR2 is FNYEAQ. V shed 1 base, J shed 1 base, and the junction held 2 bases outside the gene matches. This CDR3 is built from 15 residues. The CDR3 DNA follows: TGTGCCAGCAGCTTAGGACAGGGGGGATCCTACGAGCAGTACGTC. Its protein is CASSLGQGGSYEQYV.

This clonotype was recorded a few times. The chain employs TRBV27 and TRBJ1-1; D unresolved. Germline assignment: CDR1 MNHEY and CDR2 SMNVEV (reference sequence). This CDR3 comprises 14 residues. V shed 1 base and J shed 8 bases, with 14 bases lying between them. DNA of the CDR3: TGTGCCAGCAGTTTATTAGGCAGTTCCCACGAAGCTTTCTTT. Residues: CASSLLGSSHEAFF.

The rearrangement uses TRBV27 and TRBJ1-1, with 7 bases aligning to TRBD1. Looked up from germline, CDR1 is MNHEY and CDR2 is SMNVEV (reference sequence). The ends lost 5 bases at V and 0 bases at J; junction bases unmatched: 9. The CDR3 sequence is 16 residues long. CDR3 region: CASSPPPTGMNTEAFF. The CDR3 DNA follows: TGTGCCAGCAGTCCCCCTCCGACAGGGATGAACACTGAAGCTTTCTTT.

This clonotype was recorded a few times. The chain uses TRBV7-9 and TRBJ2-1; 9 bases align to TRBD1. Trimming took 10 bases from V and 0 from J; bases not matched to a gene: 4. Germline CDR1 and CDR2: SEHNR and FQNEAQ (reference sequence). The CDR3 spans 14 residues. This CDR3 reads CATSTGGSYNEQFF. The CDR3 DNA follows: TGTGCCACGTCGACAGGGGGCTCCTACAATGAGCAGTTCTTC.

This clonotype has a handful of counts. The V gene is TRBV2, the J gene TRBJ2-7, with 7 bases matching TRBD2. The CDR3 runs to 13 residues. CDR1 and CDR2 (germline): SNHLY, FYNNEI. Trimming at V came to 3 bases and at J to 7 bases, leaving 6 bases not matched to a gene. For the CDR3, the DNA is TGTGCCAGCAGTGAGGGGCCACTAGCGGAGCAGTACTTC. Encoded protein: CASSEGPLAEQYF.

V usage is TRBV4-1 and J usage is TRBJ2-7; 7 bases fit TRBD1. Losses at the gene ends were 3 bases for V and 2 bases for J; bases not matched to a gene: 4. The CDR3 has 14 residues. Germline CDR1 MGHRA, CDR2 YSYEKL. CDR3 bases: TGCGCCAGCAGCCAGATGGGACAGACCTACGAGCAGTACTTC. Translation: CASSQMGQTYEQYF.

The chain couples TRBV7-6 to TRBJ2-1, with TRBD1 as a possible D gene (5 bases). This CDR3 is built from 15 residues. Trimming removed 5 bases from V and 9 bases from J, with 20 bases in between. Germline CDR1 and CDR2: SGHVS and FNYEAQ. CDR3 amino acids: CASSPTGLSGSEQFF. The CDR3 DNA follows: TGTGCCAGCAGCCCTACAGGTCTATCGGGCAGTGAGCAGTTCTTC. Combining the CDR3 with reference TRBV7-6 and TRBJ2-1 gives the whole variable domain GAGVSQSPRYKVTKRGQDVALRCDPISGHVSLYWYRQALGQGPEFLTYFNYEAQQDKSGLPNDRFSAERPEGSISTLTIQRTEQRDSAMYRCASSPTGLSGSEQFFGPGTRLTVL.

The CDR3 reads CASSIDLEDYHQETQYF. In DNA form, the CDR3 reads TGTGCCAGTAGTATAGATCTAGAGGACTACCACCAAGAGACCCAGTACTTC. V usage is TRBV19 and J usage is TRBJ2-5; D may be TRBD2 (6 bases). The CDR3 contains 17 residues. Trimming took 0 bases from V and 0 from J, leaving 14 bases between them. Germline CDR1 and CDR2: LNHDA and SQIVND (reference sequence).

J is TRBJ1-1 and V is TRBV7-6, with TRBD1 matching 7 bases. This CDR3 is 12 amino acids long. Germline assignment: CDR1 SGHVS and CDR2 FNYEAQ. V lost 9 bases to trimming and J lost 1 base; unmatched junction nucleotides: 2. In DNA, the CDR3 is TGTGCCAGTAAGGGGGCGAACACTGAAGCTTTCTTT. Translated, it gives CASKGANTEAFF.

The chain recombines TRBV14 with TRBJ1-6, with 7 bases lining up with TRBD1. The CDR3 loop spans 16 amino acids. Unmatched junction bases numbered 9, after V lost 3 bases and J lost 7 bases. Germline V gene sequence: CDR1 SGHDN, CDR2 FVKESK. This CDR3 reads CASSHGPGQLNSPLHF. Here the CDR3 DNA reads TGTGCCAGCAGCCACGGGCCGGGACAGTTAAATTCACCCCTCCACTTT.

This chain joins TRBV2 and TRBJ2-3; 7 positions agree with TRBD1. V lost 6 bases to trimming and J lost 0 bases; unmatched junction nucleotides: 9. The CDR3 totals 16 residues. Germline CDR1 is SNHLY and CDR2 is FYNNEI. CDR3 amino acids: CASRPWGQTSTDTQYF. CDR3 DNA sequence: TGTGCCAGCAGACCCTGGGGACAGACAAGCACAGATACGCAGTATTTT.

V gene TRBV7-8 combines with J gene TRBJ2-3, with 12 bases that match TRBD2. The CDR3 is 16 residues long. Unmatched junction bases numbered 6, after V lost 4 bases and J lost 4 bases. Germline V gene sequence: CDR1 SGHVS, CDR2 FQNEAQ. The CDR3 region is CASSSRTSGAPDTQYF. Here the CDR3 DNA reads TGTGCCAGCAGCTCCCGGACTAGCGGGGCCCCAGATACGCAGTATTTT.

Many counts were recorded for this clonotype. V and J are TRBV7-2 and TRBJ2-3; 11 positions agree with TRBD2. The V gene end was trimmed by 3 bases and the J gene end by 0 bases; junction bases not matched to a gene: 5. The germline V gene encodes CDR1 SGHTA and CDR2 FQGNSA. The CDR3 covers 17 residues. CDR3 region: CASSFLAGGLSTDTQYF. As DNA, the CDR3 is TGTGCCAGCAGCTTTCTAGCGGGGGGTCTAAGCACAGATACGCAGTATTTT.

This chain links TRBV6-1 with TRBJ2-7; perhaps TRBD1 as D (5 bases). Germline assignment: CDR1 MNHNS and CDR2 SASEGT. The ends were cut back, 7 bases at V and 4 bases at J, with 11 bases in the middle. The length of the CDR3 is 12 residues. This CDR3 reads CASKAGKYEQYV. The CDR3 DNA sequence: TGTGCCAGCAAGGCAGGGAAGTACGAGCAGTACGTC.

V usage is TRBV7-9 and J usage is TRBJ1-4, with no clear D. Germline-derived CDR1 and CDR2 are SEHNR and FQNEAQ (reference sequence). The ends were cut back, 5 bases at V and 4 bases at J, with 14 bases in the middle. The CDR3 runs 15 residues. CDR3 in amino acids: CASSPPSWDNEKLFF. The CDR3 DNA reads TGTGCCAGCAGCCCTCCATCTTGGGATAATGAAAAACTGTTTTTT.